This is a list of T cell receptor beta chains from one sample in a study of T cells in localized non-small cell lung cancer. Using immunoSEQ multiplex PCR, the repertoire was profiled, and TCRdb retains in-frame clones only, with some absent. The table records fewer than 1,000 clones, around 20% of them present only once. The input for sequencing was lung tumor tissue, taken before any cancer treatment. The receptor set was obtained from a female donor older than 55 with stage II squamous cell lung carcinoma. Each CDR3 is given with its conserved first and last residue. A D gene is named only where the DNA matches it firmly. Rows may omit the clone size; those that give it use once, few, many or a size class.

v_gene	j_gene	abundance	d_gene	CDR3nt	CDR3aa
TRBV9	TRBJ2-3	few	TRBD1	TGTGCCAGCAGTACAGGGGCCACAGATACGCAGTATTTT	CASSTGATDTQYF
TRBV29-1	TRBJ2-7	few	NA	TGCAGCGTTGAGGTGAGGGACGTCCCCTACGAGCAGTACTTC	CSVEVRDVPYEQYF
TRBV29-1	TRBJ2-3	NA	TRBD2	TGCAGTTCCCTCCGAGGGGCGGGAGGGGACACAGATACGCAGTATTTT	CSSLRGAGGDTDTQYF
TRBV6-8	TRBJ2-1	large	TRBD2	TGTGCCAGCAGAAGACTAGCGGAGGGGTTATACAATGAGCAGTTCTTC	CASRRLAEGLYNEQFF
TRBV6-8	TRBJ1-5	NA	NA	TGTGCCAGCGGCCAGGGCAATCAGCCCCAGCATTTT	CASGQGNQPQHF
TRBV6-8	TRBJ2-7	NA	NA	TGTGCCAGCAGCCGACAGGAGACCTACGAGCAGTACTTC	CASSRQETYEQYF
TRBV19	TRBJ1-1	few	NA	TGTGCCAGTAGTTCCCCCCCTGGAGTGAACACTGAAGCTTTCTTT	CASSSPPGVNTEAFF
TRBV11-3	TRBJ2-1	NA	TRBD2	TGTGCCAGCAGCCCTGGGGGGGGAGGGTTTGACAATGAGCAGTTCTTC	CASSPGGGGFDNEQFF
TRBV29-1	TRBJ2-1	NA	TRBD2	TGCAGCCCCCAGACAATCCGGGAGGGAATAGCGTTCTTC	CSPQTIREGIAFF
TRBV14	TRBJ2-2	few	NA	TGTGCCAGTTGGGACTCGAACACCGGGGAGCTGTTTTTT	CASWDSNTGELFF
TRBV29-1	TRBJ1-5	NA	NA	TGCAGCGTTGAAGATAGGGGGTCCGGACAGCCCCAGCATTTT	CSVEDRGSGQPQHF
TRBV11-3	TRBJ2-1	NA	TRBD2	TGTGCCAGCAGCCCGCGGGGAGCGGGAGGTAGAGATGAGCAGTTCTTC	CASSPRGAGGRDEQFF
TRBV11-3	TRBJ1-2	few	TRBD1	TGTGCCAGCAGCTTTGACAGGGGGCAAGCTGGCTACACCTTC	CASSFDRGQAGYTF
TRBV23-1	TRBJ1-4	few	TRBD1	TGCGCCAGCAGCCAAGATCCCGACAGGGCAGTCGAAAAACTGTTTTTT	CASSQDPDRAVEKLFF
TRBV18	TRBJ2-7	few	TRBD1	TGTGCCAGCTCACCCAGGGACAGGGGCGAGCAGTACTTC	CASSPRDRGEQYF
TRBV11-3	TRBJ1-1	large	TRBD1	TGTGCCAGCAGACCGGGACCAGGGGGCGACACTGAAGCTTTCTTT	CASRPGPGGDTEAFF
TRBV10-2	TRBJ2-5	NA	TRBD2	TGCGCCAGCAGTGATTGGGGGAGGGCTTCAGGAGAGACCCAGTACTTC	CASSDWGRASGETQYF
TRBV11-3	TRBJ2-7	NA	TRBD2	TGTGCCAGCAGCCAGCTGACTAGCGGGGGATCCTACGAGCAGTACTTC	CASSQLTSGGSYEQYF
TRBV11-3	TRBJ2-1	NA	TRBD1	TGTGCCAGCAGCTCTTGGACAGGGAAATTAGGTGAGCAGTTCTTC	CASSSWTGKLGEQFF
TRBV11-3	TRBJ2-7	medium-sized	TRBD1	TGTGCCAGCAGCTTCCCGACAGGGGGACAGAGGAGTGAGCAGTACTTC	CASSFPTGGQRSEQYF
TRBV28	TRBJ1-5	NA	TRBD1	TGTGCCAGCAGTCCACGGGACAGGAGATACAATCAGCCCCAGCATTTT	CASSPRDRRYNQPQHF
TRBV6-8	TRBJ1-2	medium-sized	TRBD1	TGTGCCAGCAGTTACTCGCACGGGACAGGGGGCCTCGGCTACACCTTC	CASSYSHGTGGLGYTF
TRBV6-8	TRBJ2-7	few	NA	TGTGCCAGCAGTTCCTTAATGACAGGTGCGGAGCAGTACTTC	CASSSLMTGAEQYF
TRBV9	TRBJ2-6	few	NA	TGTGCCAGCAGCGCAGGTGGGAGGAACAGCCTCAAAGTCCTGACTTTC	CASSAGGRNSLKVLTF
TRBV11-3	TRBJ2-7	few	TRBD1	TGTGCCAGCAGCCGCCCCGGGACAGGGTTCTACGAGCAGTACTTC	CASSRPGTGFYEQYF
TRBV19	TRBJ2-3	NA	NA	TGTGCCAGTAGTATAGAACGGGGAGATACGCAGTATTTT	CASSIERGDTQYF
TRBV6-8	TRBJ1-1	large	NA	TGTGCCAGCAGGGGTGGAGGAACTGAAGCTTTCTTT	CASRGGGTEAFF
TRBV4-1	TRBJ1-2	large	NA	TGCGCCAGCAGCCAAGAGACAGCAAACTATGGCTACACCTTC	CASSQETANYGYTF
TRBV14	TRBJ2-5	NA	TRBD2	TGTGCCAGCAGCCCCCTAGCGGGAAGAGGAGAGACCCAGTACTTC	CASSPLAGRGETQYF
TRBV5-1	TRBJ2-5	NA	TRBD1	TGCGCCAGCAGCTTGATAGGACAGGGACAAGAGACCCAGTACTTC	CASSLIGQGQETQYF
TRBV5-1	TRBJ2-2	NA	NA	TGCGCCAGCAGCTTCGTCAGTGGGTTGAACACCGGGGAGCTGTTTTTT	CASSFVSGLNTGELFF
TRBV11-3	TRBJ2-5	medium-sized	NA	TGTGCCAGCAGCTTGGGAGCAGCCGAGGAGACCCAGTACTTC	CASSLGAAEETQYF
TRBV14	TRBJ2-1	NA	NA	TGTGCCAGCAGCCAAGTCCCCCTGGGAGAGGGGTTCTTC	CASSQVPLGEGFF
TRBV11-3	TRBJ1-2	large	NA	TGTGCCAGCAGCTTGGGGCAGTCTAACTATGGCTACACCTTC	CASSLGQSNYGYTF
TRBV29-1	TRBJ1-1	few	NA	TGCAGCGTTGAAGTTTCTCAGGGCACTGAAGCTTTCTTT	CSVEVSQGTEAFF
TRBV5-1	TRBJ2-1	NA	NA	TGCGCCAGCAGCTTGGACCGCCTGGGCGGGCGACACAGCAATGAGCAGTTCTTC	CASSLDRLGGRHSNEQFF
TRBV19	TRBJ2-5	NA	NA	TGTGCCAGTAGTAATCACGAAGAAGAGACCCAGTACTTC	CASSNHEEETQYF
TRBV11-3	TRBJ2-3	large	TRBD2	TGTGCCAGCAGCTCCTCCCTCGGGGGGATAGATACGCAGTATTTT	CASSSSLGGIDTQYF